Described below is a single TCR beta chain sequence and its context. Trimming stripped 3 bases from V and 0 bases from J, with 4 bases between. The CDR3 has 13 amino acids. Looked up from germline, CDR1 is KGHSH and CDR2 is LQKENI. These data belong to a study of beta chain features in type 1 diabetes. Overall study context: Healthy donors and patients had similar age, gender and cell yields.

The study reverse transcribed the entire isolated RNA, so it sequenced expressed TCRB transcripts. Sequenced by immunoSEQ multiplex PCR; TCRdb stores in-frame clones only, minus some. The sample lists 110,000 to 150,000 clones, nearly 9.5% occurring once. This TCR was sampled from a man aged 18 to 29 in good health. The chain couples TRBV18 to TRBJ2-3; D unresolved. Material: central memory CD4+ T cells from blood. CDR3 nucleotides: TGTGCCAGCTCACCGACTAGCACAGATACGCAGTATTTT. It codes for CASSPTSTDTQYF.